Listed here is a single TCR beta chain. The antigen this receptor binds is unknown. No quality values exist for individual bases; no much larger clone is one base distant. These data originate in a study of T cells in Graves' hyperthyroidism and ophthalmopathy (dated by TCRdb to the late 2010s). Background on the whole study: Peripheral blood samples were taken at initial diagnosis, before any treatment was given. A discovery cohort of about a hundred patients, approximately 45 with Graves' ophthalmopathy and under 60 with stable Graves' hyperthyroidism, was used to find distinguishing TCR V-J signatures. An independent validation cohort of about 19 hyperthyroidism patients and 17 patients who later progressed to ophthalmopathy tested prospective prediction of ophthalmopathy. The roughly 91 discovery patients were randomly divided into training and test sets at a 7:3 ratio. Thyroid tissue and blood T-cell repertoires from several Graves' hyperthyroidism patients were also compared in the study. After blood sampling, hyperthyroidism patients were treated with methimazole at a starting dose of 30 mg daily, and ophthalmopathy patients were treated with high-dose intravenous methylprednisolone. The paper reports TCR Vbeta CDR3 sequencing of 135 peripheral blood samples: approximately 41 ophthalmopathy, fewer than 80 hyperthyroidism and around 17 progressor patients.

Graves' hyperthyroidism was defined as stable when no progression to ophthalmopathy occurred over 18 months of follow-up. The hyperthyroidism patients were between 18 and 65 years old and newly diagnosed, with a disease duration of less than 2 months. Any patient with an uncontrolled infection, another autoimmune disease, pregnancy or lactation was excluded. Diagnoses were based on clinical symptoms, serum thyroxine and TRAb, thyroid ultrasound and orbital computed tomography. PBMCs were separated from approximately 9.9 ml of fresh peripheral blood using Ficoll-Paque density gradient centrifugation. Trizol reagent was used to extract total RNA, and RNA quality was then checked on an Agilent 2100 Bioanalyzer. Amplification of TCR beta CDR3 regions was carried out from RNA transcripts. The TCR CDR3 was subjected to a first round of RT-PCR using the HTBI primer set and the Qiagen OneStep RT-PCR kit. Libraries were constructed in a second round of multiplex PCR, after which size selection and purification were carried out. Sequencing of the libraries was done on an Illumina HiSeq2000 using paired-end 100 bp reads. The authors' pipeline ran thus. SOAPnuke was used to process the raw data, removing reads that contained adapters or uncalled bases, had a mean Phred below 15, or lacked an exact match to the constant primer or identifier. High-quality paired reads were merged using COPE v1.2.5, and each unique nucleotide sequence was defined as a clonotype. MiTCR v1.1 was used to align the clonotypes against IMGT TRBV, TRBD and TRBJ reference segments. Analysis was restricted to V-J combinations with a frequency above 0.0001, which covered about 99% of repertoires. A TCS score was defined as the ratio between F50 (clonal expansion) and ExV (chaos), using BLOSUM62-based TCRdist between CDR3 peptides within each V-J. Welch's t-statistics and random forest reduced approximately 520 V-J features to roughly 13, which were used in a naive Bayes classifier (R e1071). Thyroid-blood repertoire similarity was quantified with the Morisita-Horn index. TCRdb reprocessed the public reads (quality trimming at Q25 with fastp, clone calling with MiXCR) and kept in-frame beta chains. Rows are combined by CDR3 protein, so each entry shows the most common genes and DNA. TCRdb assigned the V and J calls; the authors' analysis was not used. The sample data list nearly 750,000 distinct CDR3 sequences, and around 40% of these were observed just once. Around a third of the sample goes to the ten largest clones.

From cysteine to phenylalanine, the CDR3 is 14 amino acids long. Only CDR3 DNA is held: 42 bases, read in frame from base 1. In the germline V gene (reference sequence), CDR1 corresponds to LNHDA and CDR2 to SQIVND. For this chain, trimming is 4 bases at the V end and 5 bases at the J end, and the number of junction bases without a gene match is 5. Study-wide findings and limitations: Ophthalmopathy was separated from stable hyperthyroidism by a 13 V-J signature model, with around 90% sensitivity and about 81% specificity obtained in cross-validation and 80%/75% obtained in testing. In validation, the model predicted progression to ophthalmopathy with approximately 70% sensitivity and approximately 74% specificity, a median of around 6.6 months before onset. Most expanded thyroid clonotypes (frequency above 0.001) were also found in blood, which suggests that blood repertoires may mirror thyroid immune responses. Sample size was not statistically predetermined, and blinding of investigators to group allocation was not performed.

The sequence is built from TRBV19 and TRBJ1-1; 9 of the junction bases match TRBD1. Material for sequencing was blood. This TCR was recovered from a woman in her 40s with Graves' hyperthyroidism. CDR3 loop: CASSTGQGQTEAFF. The DNA sequence follows: TGTGCCAGTAGTACCGGACAGGGGCAAACTGAAGCTTTCTTT.